The rows below give T cell receptor beta chains drawn from one sample of a study of CD8 T cells in ankylosing spondylitis. TCRdb re-analysed the 5' RACE reads in MiXCR, keeping a single row per CDR3 protein. Of almost 250,000 distinct CDR3 sequences detected, roughly a third appear once; the ten largest clones hold 4% to 5.5%. The sequenced material came from blood, either unsorted or a sorted T cell fraction (not recorded which). These receptors all stem from a male donor with ankylosing spondylitis or in good health (not recorded which). The CDR3 runs from the conserved cysteine through the conserved F or W. A D gene is named only where the DNA matches it firmly. Part of the rows lack a size; the others show once, few, many or a class for expanded clones.

D gene,V gene,clone size,J gene,CDR3 protein,CDR3 DNA
.,TRBV5-6,.,TRBJ2-5,CASSLGVLETQYF,TGTGCCAGCAGCTTAGGAGTCTTGGAGACCCAGTACTTC
TRBD1,TRBV20-1,.,TRBJ2-1,CSAGQGRNNEQFF,TGCAGTGCAGGACAGGGCCGGAACAATGAGCAGTTCTTC
TRBD2,TRBV10-3,many,TRBJ2-7,CAIWRLAGVYEQYF,TGTGCCATCTGGCGACTAGCGGGGGTCTACGAGCAGTACTTC
.,TRBV4-1,few,TRBJ2-5,CASSQDGISYETQYF,TGCGCCAGCAGCCAAGATGGCATCTCATATGAGACCCAGTACTTC
TRBD2,TRBV20-1,.,TRBJ2-2,CSARDSTRGLAIAGELFF,TGCAGTGCTAGAGATAGTACTAGGGGACTAGCGATAGCCGGGGAGCTGTTTTTT
.,TRBV28,few,TRBJ2-5,CASSSPNGEEGETQYF,TGTGCCAGCAGTTCCCCCAACGGGGAGGAGGGAGAGACCCAGTACTTC
.,TRBV5-5,few,TRBJ1-6,CASSLVSSSYNSPLHF,TGTGCCAGCAGCTTGGTGTCCAGCTCCTATAATTCACCCCTCCACTTT
.,TRBV20-1,many,TRBJ2-3,CSAGFDTQYF,TGCAGTGCTGGGTTCGATACGCAGTATTTT
.,TRBV29-1,.,TRBJ2-5,CSVRQFEETQNF,TGCAGCGTTCGACAGTTTGAAGAGACCCAGAACTTC
TRBD1,TRBV27,once,TRBJ1-2,CASSSDRGFRSGDGYTF,TGTGCCAGCAGTTCAGACAGGGGCTTCAGGTCGGGAGATGGCTACACCTTC
.,TRBV2,.,TRBJ1-4,CAREGTTNEKLFF,TGTGCCAGGGAGGGTACAACTAATGAAAAACTGTTTTTT
.,TRBV15,.,TRBJ2-3,CATSREGIRRTDTQYF,TGTGCCACCAGCAGAGAGGGGATTCGCCGCACAGATACGCAGTATTTT
.,TRBV12-3/TRBV12-4,.,TRBJ1-1,CASSSQGTDTEAFF,TGTGCCAGCAGTTCCCAGGGAACGGACACTGAAGCTTTCTTT
.,TRBV20-1,few,TRBJ2-7,CSCEGRRSSYEQYF,TGCAGCTGTGAGGGGCGGAGGAGCTCCTACGAGCAGTACTTC
TRBD1,TRBV5-4,few,TRBJ1-2,CASSPRTGGDGYTF,TGTGCCAGCAGCCCTAGGACAGGGGGCGATGGCTACACCTTC
TRBD1,TRBV20-1,.,TRBJ1-1,CSALGTDWMTLNTEAFF,TGCAGTGCTCTCGGGACAGACTGGATGACTTTGAACACTGAAGCTTTCTTT
.,TRBV7-8,.,TRBJ2-5,CASSFQVNQETQYF,TGTGCCAGCAGCTTTCAAGTGAACCAAGAGACCCAGTACTTC
.,TRBV6-6,.,TRBJ2-2,CASSYTGAGELFF,TGTGCCAGCAGTTACACGGGCGCCGGGGAGCTGTTTTTT
.,TRBV6-2/TRBV6-3,.,TRBJ2-7,CASTAQGTYEQYF,TGTGCCAGCACAGCACAGGGTACCTACGAGCAGTACTTC
TRBD2,TRBV27,few,TRBJ2-1,CASSTGTSGRNEQFF,TGTGCCAGCAGTACCGGGACTAGCGGCCGCAATGAGCAGTTCTTC
.,TRBV12-3/TRBV12-4,.,TRBJ2-1,CASSSLNEQFF,TGTGCCAGCAGTTCCCTCAATGAGCAGTTCTTC
TRBD2,TRBV5-5,few,TRBJ2-5,CASSYGLAGGMETQYF,TGTGCCAGCAGCTACGGACTAGCGGGGGGGATGGAGACCCAGTACTTC
TRBD2,TRBV2,.,TRBJ2-7,CASRPGLAEFYEQYF,TGTGCCAGCAGACCCGGACTAGCGGAGTTCTACGAGCAGTACTTC
TRBD1,TRBV6-1,.,TRBJ2-1,CASKRGTGKYNEQFF,TGTGCCAGCAAACGCGGGACAGGGAAGTACAATGAGCAGTTCTTC
.,TRBV4-1,few,TRBJ2-5,CASSQDLGQKETQYF,TGCGCCAGCAGCCAAGATCTTGGACAGAAAGAGACCCAGTACTTC
.,TRBV20-1,few,TRBJ2-3,CSARVVSTGYF,TGCAGTGCTAGAGTAGTCTCTACGGGGTATTTT
.,TRBV12-3/TRBV12-4,.,TRBJ2-2,CASSFVAGELFF,TGTGCCAGCAGTTTCGTGGCCGGGGAGCTGTTTTTT
TRBD2,TRBV6-1,few,TRBJ2-1,CASSTGGAYNEQFF,TGTGCCAGCAGTACGGGGGGGGCCTACAATGAGCAGTTCTTC
.,TRBV11-2,.,TRBJ1-4,CASSPKRGGENEKLFF,TGTGCCAGCAGCCCAAAGCGCGGAGGCGAGAATGAAAAACTGTTTTTT
TRBD2,TRBV12-3/TRBV12-4,.,TRBJ2-5,CASRPLAGGQETQYF,TGTGCCAGCAGGCCGCTAGCGGGGGGGCAGGAGACCCAGTACTTC
.,TRBV29-1,few,TRBJ2-5,CSVVPRNQETQYF,TGCAGCGTTGTCCCCAGGAACCAAGAGACCCAGTACTTC
TRBD1,TRBV20-1,few,TRBJ2-7,CSARGQAGRDEQYF,TGCAGTGCTCGGGGACAGGCGGGCCGGGACGAGCAGTACTTC
.,TRBV5-1,.,TRBJ2-7,CASSSPLGTDIYEQYF,TGCGCCAGCAGCTCACCTCTCGGGACGGACATTTACGAGCAGTACTTC
.,TRBV6-4,.,TRBJ2-2,CASSGQGGAGELFF,TGTGCCAGCAGTGGGCAGGGTGGCGCCGGGGAGCTGTTTTTT
.,TRBV10-2,few,TRBJ2-5,CASLQTSYQYF,TGCGCCAGCCTCCAGACCTCCTACCAGTACTTC
.,TRBV5-1,.,TRBJ2-1,CASSLGWVDNEQFF,TGCGCCAGCAGCCTGGGGTGGGTCGACAATGAGCAGTTCTTC
.,TRBV7-2,.,TRBJ2-2,CASSSPPGAGELFF,TGTGCCAGCAGCTCCCCACCAGGGGCCGGGGAGCTGTTTTTT
.,TRBV7-3,few,TRBJ2-5,CASSRGGLQETQYF,TGTGCCAGCAGCAGGGGGGGACTTCAAGAGACCCAGTACTTC
.,TRBV5-1,.,TRBJ2-7,CASSVGTDKVEQYF,TGCGCCAGCAGCGTAGGGACGGATAAAGTCGAGCAGTACTTC
.,TRBV28,.,TRBJ2-1,CASSLPGARDEQFF,TGTGCCAGCAGTCTCCCGGGGGCGCGTGATGAGCAGTTCTTC